Only a few counts were recorded for the clone carrying this T cell receptor (beta chain). The CDR3 is 17 amino acids. Per the germline V gene, CDR1 is DFQATT and CDR2 is SNEGSKA (reference sequence). V dropped 0 bases and J dropped 1 base, with 15 bases sitting between them. TCRdb re-analysed the RT-PCR reads in MiXCR, keeping a single row per CDR3 protein. The sample holds more than 850,000 distinct CDR3 sequences; roughly 18% are singletons and the top ten take around 6%. The sample comes from a study of patients and donors after allogeneic stem cell transplantation. This sequence was found in a human donor who was either an allogeneic HSCT recipient or a stem cell or donor lymphocyte infusion donor (not recorded which). It is not recorded whose cells these are; they may come from a transplant donor. Sequenced: blood, either unsorted or a sorted T cell fraction (not recorded which). The rearrangement joins TRBV20-1 to TRBJ2-2; D is unresolved. DNA of the CDR3: TGCAGTGCTAGAGATCCCCGCACCGCGGTGAACACCGGGGAGCTGTTTTTT. Translation gives CSARDPRTAVNTGELFF.